The T cell receptor beta chain under discussion was sequenced for a study of control samples from healthy donors and cancer patients. Germline V lookup: CDR1 SGHAT, CDR2 FQNNGV. With 1 base removed from V and 6 bases from J, the gap between germline ends came to 15 bases. The CDR3 is made up of 15 amino acids. Produced via immunoSEQ multiplex PCR; TCRdb's table is partial and in-frame only. The table has roughly 100,000 clones, around 89% seen once. This sequence was found in a man aged 60-69 years with lung cancer. This chain connects TRBV11-2 to TRBJ1-1; weak D call: TRBD1 (6 bases). The sample consisted of PBMCs. The CDR3 loop is CASSLARGATAEAFF. CDR3 nucleotide sequence: TGTGCCAGCAGCTTAGCGCGGGGGGCCACCGCTGAAGCTTTCTTT.